The 18 T cell receptor beta chains below were found in one sample sequenced in a study of blood T cell repertoires in COVID-19. The repertoire was sequenced with immunoSEQ multiplex PCR; TCRdb's copy has only in-frame clones and lacks some. Of 110,000 to 150,000 clones listed, 75% to 90% are singletons. The specimen sequenced was peripheral blood. All receptors come from a human donor in a cohort sampled during active COVID-19.

This clone was seen more than once but under ten times. The chain carries TRBV9 and TRBJ2-2; maybe TRBD2 (6 bases). The V end lost 3 bases, the J end lost 2 bases, and 8 bases lay between the germline ends. In germline, CDR1 is SGDLS, CDR2 YYNGEE. The CDR3 runs 14 residues. The CDR3 nucleotides read TGTGCCAGCAGCGCGGGACTTAACACCGGGGAGCTGTTTTTT. Translated, it gives CASSAGLNTGELFF.

V and J are TRBV6-5 and TRBJ1-2, with D tentatively TRBD1 (5 bases). Trimming removed 6 bases at V and 4 bases at J, with 15 bases between. The CDR3 consists of 14 residues. Germline values: CDR1 MNHEY, CDR2 SVGAGI. DNA of the CDR3: TGTGCCAGCAGGCAGACAGATAGGTCCTATGGCTACACCTTC. Its translation is CASRQTDRSYGYTF.

The chain has TRBV7-3 and TRBJ2-2; D unresolved. The V gene lost 5 bases and the J gene lost 2 bases, with 9 bases spanning the gap. The germline CDR1 and CDR2 sequences are SGHTA and FQGTGA. The CDR3 is made up of 14 amino acids. CDR3 region: CASSAALNTGELFF. The CDR3 DNA reads as TGTGCCAGCAGCGCCGCCCTAAACACCGGGGAGCTGTTTTTT.

This clone was recorded once. J is TRBJ2-2 and V is TRBV20-1; tentative D call: TRBD2 (6 bases). CDR1 and CDR2 (germline): DFQATT, SNEGSKA (reference sequence). V dropped 3 bases and J dropped 4 bases, with 18 bases sitting between them. CDR3 length: 16 residues. The DNA for the CDR3 is TGCAGTGCTAGTAAACCGCCCGGGGGTGGCACCGGGGAGCTGTTTTTT. As protein: CSASKPPGGGTGELFF.

This clone was seen a few times. The rearrangement links TRBV5-5 to TRBJ2-4; D might be TRBD1 (5 bases). CDR3 length equals 15 residues. Germline CDR1 is SGHKS and CDR2 is YYEKEE (reference sequence). V was cut by 0 bases and J by 0 bases, with 7 bases left in between. The CDR3 loop is CASSLEGIAKNIQYF. The CDR3 DNA follows: TGTGCCAGCAGCTTGGAGGGGATAGCCAAAAACATTCAGTACTTC.

The rearrangement links TRBV11-3 to TRBJ1-6, with D uncertain. Trimming pared 0 bases from V and 7 bases from J, leaving 7 bases between. Germline V CDR1 and CDR2: SGHNT, YENEEA. The CDR3 is made up of 14 amino acids. The CDR3 DNA reads TGTGCCAGCAGCTTAGATCCCCCAAATTCACCCCTCCACTTT. Translating it yields CASSLDPPNSPLHF.

CDR3: CASSLIGAFPQPQHF. The CDR3 DNA reads TGTGCCAGCAGCTTGATAGGGGCGTTCCCACAGCCCCAGCATTTT. The V and J genes are TRBV5-5 and TRBJ1-5; the D gene is possibly TRBD1 (5 bases). V lost 1 base and J 7 bases, leaving 15 bases between the germline ends. The CDR3 totals 15 residues. CDR1 is SGHKS and CDR2 is YYEKEE in the germline V gene (reference sequence).

This sequence joins TRBV5-1 and TRBJ1-2; 11 positions match TRBD1. CDR3 length equals 15 residues. With 4 bases clipped from V and 1 base from J, the junction kept 3 bases outside the gene matches. CDR1 is SGHRS and CDR2 is YFSETQ in the germline V gene. CDR3 in amino acids: CASSGGQGVNYGYTF. The CDR3 nucleotides are TGCGCCAGCAGCGGGGGACAGGGGGTTAACTATGGCTACACCTTC. Complete variable domain (other parts from reference TRBV5-1 and TRBJ1-2): KAGVTQTPRYLIKTRGQQVTLSCSPISGHRSVSWYQQTPGQGLQFLFEYFSETQRNKGNFPGRFSGRQFSNSRSEMNVSTLELGDSALYLCASSGGQGVNYGYTFGSGTRLTVV.

The chain recombines TRBV28 with TRBJ1-2, with TRBD1 identical over 7 bases. From germline, CDR1 is MDHEN and CDR2 SYDVKM. J gave up 4 bases and V 7 bases, and 9 bases lay outside the gene matches. The CDR3 covers 14 residues. In nucleotides, the CDR3 is TGTGCCAGCACGGGAGACAGGGACCTCTATGGCTACACCTTC. Translating it yields CASTGDRDLYGYTF.

V and J are TRBV5-1 and TRBJ2-5, with 9 positions matching TRBD1. This CDR3 region has 14 residues. V dropped 2 bases and J dropped 5; count of bases not matched to a gene: 4. Germline CDR1 is SGHRS and CDR2 is YFSETQ. CDR3 sequence: CASSFGQGMETQYF. In DNA, the CDR3 is TGCGCCAGCAGCTTCGGACAGGGGATGGAGACCCAGTACTTC.

The chain links TRBV7-8 to TRBJ1-3; D remains unclear. Trimming removed 1 base from V and 1 base from J, with 5 bases in between. CDR3 size: 14 residues. Germline V gives CDR1 SGHVS, CDR2 FQNEAQ. CDR3 nucleotides: TGTGCCAGCAGCTTAGGCCGGTCTGGAAACACCATATATTTT. Residues: CASSLGRSGNTIYF.

This sequence joins TRBV11-1 and TRBJ2-2; no clear D gene. The CDR3 totals 14 residues. From germline, CDR1 is SGHAT and CDR2 FQDESV (reference sequence). The V and J ends lost 5 bases and 6 bases respectively, with 13 bases between them. For the CDR3, the DNA is TGTGCCAGCAGCCTAATGTCGTCGGCCGGGGAGCTGTTTTTT. Its translation is CASSLMSSAGELFF.

The chain links TRBV4-3 to TRBJ1-1, with TRBD1 identical over 9 bases. CDR3 length: 14 amino acids. The germline V gene has CDR1 LGHNA and CDR2 YSLEER. V trimming: 4 bases; J trimming: 4 bases; junction bases outside the gene matches: 4. CDR3 bases: TGCGCCAGCAGCCCTGGGACAGGGCCCACTGAAGCTTTCTTT. Translating it yields CASSPGTGPTEAFF.

DNA of the CDR3: TGTGCCAGTAGTATAACGTGGGGGGACACTGAAGCTTTCTTT. Encoded protein: CASSITWGDTEAFF. The chain is built from TRBV19 and TRBJ1-1, with D possibly matching TRBD1 (5 bases). V was cut by 2 bases and J by 3 bases, with 10 bases left in between. The CDR3 covers 14 residues. Germline CDR1 reads LNHDA; CDR2 reads SQIVND (reference sequence).

The chain has TRBV14 and TRBJ2-3; TRBD2 matches at 10 bases. The CDR3 has 13 amino acids. Germline V gives CDR1 SGHDN, CDR2 FVKESK. V lost 7 bases, J lost 6 bases, and 4 bases stayed unmatched. The CDR3: CASKSGGADTQYF. CDR3 nucleotide sequence: TGTGCCAGCAAAAGCGGGGGGGCCGATACGCAGTATTTT. Full variable domain (missing parts from reference TRBV14 and TRBJ2-3): EAGVTQFPSHSVIEKGQTVTLRCDPISGHDNLYWYRRVMGKEIKFLLHFVKESKQDESGMPNNRFLAERTGGTYSTLKVQPAELEDSGVYFCASKSGGADTQYFGPGTRLTVL.

The chain joins TRBV3-1 (or the pseudogene TRBV3-2) to TRBJ2-3; possibly TRBD2 for D (6 bases). This CDR3 contains 15 residues. The germline V gene has CDR1 LGHDT and CDR2 YNNKEL (reference sequence). V lost 1 base and J 0 bases, leaving 8 bases between the germline ends. CDR3 nucleotide sequence: TGTGCCAGCAGCCAAGTGGCGGGGAGCACAGATACGCAGTATTTT. It encodes CASSQVAGSTDTQYF.

The chain has TRBV3-1 (or the pseudogene TRBV3-2) and TRBJ2-1, with 10 bases matching TRBD1. CDR1 LGHDT and CDR2 YNNKEL come from the germline V gene (reference sequence). V was pared by 5 bases and J by 8 bases, with 9 bases of the junction left unmatched. The CDR3 sequence is 15 residues long. The CDR3 DNA reads as TGTGCCAGCAGCGACCGGGACAGGGGAGTGTATGAGCAGTTCTTC. This encodes CASSDRDRGVYEQFF.

The chain employs TRBV5-1 and TRBJ2-1; the D is unclear. CDR1 is SGHRS, CDR2 YFSETQ, per germline. The CDR3 extends over 13 amino acids. Between the trimmed V and J ends, which lost 2 bases and 1 base, there was a span of 4 bases. The CDR3 DNA reads TGCGCCAGCAGCTTTCCTTCCTACAATGAGCAGTTCTTC. Translating it yields CASSFPSYNEQFF.